This TCR beta chain was sequenced in a study of human T cells and chemical hapten exposure (dated by TCRdb to about 2021). Background on the whole study: For sensitization, 2% DPC in acetone was applied to an approximately 2 cm by approximately 2 cm area of upper inner arm skin. Throughout the study period of around 25 weeks, patients also received therapeutic DPC doses to the scalp every week. Patch testing was done on the upper back using Finn chambers containing 0.01% DPC, and results were scored after 6 days according to International Contact Dermatitis Research Group standards. The mostly female patient cohort included alopecia areata with under or over 50% scalp involvement, alopecia totalis and alopecia universalis. Libraries were pooled for sequencing, and variation in per-sample TCR yields was attributed mainly to small differences in library volumes within the pool. Peripheral blood TCR repertoire changes were tracked in vivo in alopecia patients during primary and secondary sensitization to the hapten diphenylcyclopropenone (DPC). Blood samples were taken from patients before sensitization (week 0) and then at 2, 6 and about 24 weeks after DPC sensitization. Blood for TCR sequencing was provided by twenty-nine alopecia patients at one to four time points (pre-sensitization, 2, 6 and 24 weeks). Both TCR alpha and TCR beta chains were sequenced from each blood RNA sample. What the work shows at the level of the full study, not this receptor alone: Expanded TCRs formed significantly more large CDR3 similarity clusters than pre-sensitization or healthy control sets, consistent with antigen-driven responses. After repeated subsampling, the strength of the expansion versus patch-test correlation and the threshold at which it became significant changed. Alopecia, a presumed autoimmune disease, was present in all patients, so the immune response of the patients might differ from that of healthy individuals. The number of PT1 expanded TCRs positively correlated with patch test score, significant at thresholds 8, 16 and 32 but not 4. DPC sensitization did not change how many TCRs were above 1 in 1000 frequency, and no evidence was found of alterations in global repertoire structure.

As encoded in the germline V gene, CDR1 is SQVTM while CDR2 is ANQGSEA. The CDR3 measures 11 amino acids from cysteine to phenylalanine. Left in the record is the CDR3 DNA by itself, 33 bases read in frame from the first base. The V end loses 3 bases and the J end loses 2 bases, and a stretch of 3 bases separates them. This clonotype was counted only a few times. This receptor's antigen is unknown. No base quality information exists; no much larger clone differs at one position. Library method: RACE. The data were produced on a NextSeq 500. During library preparation, unique molecular identifiers were attached to individual cDNA molecules so that TCRs could be counted in a quantitative, reproducible way. The authors' pipeline ran thus. A median of about 89,000 TCRs per sample was observed, with a range of about 23,224 to 750,000. V, J and CDR3 annotation of the TCR reads was carried out using the Decombinator software suite. For PS versus PT1 abundance plots, all samples were subsampled to the same number of TCRs (28,000). TCRs were defined as expanded if absent before sensitization and observed at least eight times at the 2-week time point. TCRdb took the public reads, trimmed them with fastp at Q25, ran MiXCR for clone calling and kept in-frame beta chains. Each entry is one CDR3 protein sequence, shown with its most common DNA and genes. The V and J calls, along with clone size, are taken from TCRdb and not from the paper's own processing. In all, the sample holds fewer than 50,000 distinct CDR3 sequences, and around a tenth of those were seen once. The top ten constitute approximately 26% of the sample.

The time point label corresponds to: patch test 3, about 24 weeks after DPC sensitization. What this sample's treatment or condition label stands for: therapeutic diphenylcyclopropenone sensitization with weekly scalp DPC. Total RNA was extracted from unfractionated whole blood that had been collected in Tempus Blood RNA tubes. Blood at each patch-test visit was drawn before the patch test was applied. To be eligible, patients had to be aged 18 to 70, diagnosed with alopecia and judged suitable for DPC therapy, while pregnant patients were excluded. The material was whole blood, obtained in connection with sensitization to the hapten diphenylcyclopropenone (DPC). The chain couples TRBV29-1 to TRBJ2-3; no D gene is confidently identified. This TCR was recovered from a man aged 45-65 years with alopecia areata. Some clones in this sample may be carry-over from other donors' samples. The CDR3 amino acid sequence is: CSVEFTDTQYF. In nucleotides, the sequence is TGCAGCGTTGAGTTCACAGATACGCAGTATTTT.